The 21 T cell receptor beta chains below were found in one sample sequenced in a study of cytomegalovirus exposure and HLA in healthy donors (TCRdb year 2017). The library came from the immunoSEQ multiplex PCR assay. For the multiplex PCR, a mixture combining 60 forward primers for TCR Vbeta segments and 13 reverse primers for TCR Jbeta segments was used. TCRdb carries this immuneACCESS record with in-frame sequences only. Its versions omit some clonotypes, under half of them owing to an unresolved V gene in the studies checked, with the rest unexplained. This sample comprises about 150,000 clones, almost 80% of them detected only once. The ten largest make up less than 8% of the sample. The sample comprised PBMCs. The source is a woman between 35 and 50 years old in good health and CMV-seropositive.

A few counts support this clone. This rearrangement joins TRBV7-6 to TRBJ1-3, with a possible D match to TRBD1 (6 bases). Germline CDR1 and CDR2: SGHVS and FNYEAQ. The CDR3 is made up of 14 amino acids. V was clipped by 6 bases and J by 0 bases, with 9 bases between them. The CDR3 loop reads CASSTGLSGNTIYF. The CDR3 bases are TGTGCCAGCAGTACAGGGCTCTCTGGAAACACCATATATTTT.

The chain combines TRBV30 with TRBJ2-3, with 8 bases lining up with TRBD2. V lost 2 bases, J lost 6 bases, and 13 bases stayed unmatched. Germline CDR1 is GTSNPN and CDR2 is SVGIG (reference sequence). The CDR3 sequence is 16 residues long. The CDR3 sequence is CAWSRERGPPRDTQYF. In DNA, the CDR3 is TGTGCCTGGAGTCGGGAGCGGGGGCCCCCCAGGGATACGCAGTATTTT.

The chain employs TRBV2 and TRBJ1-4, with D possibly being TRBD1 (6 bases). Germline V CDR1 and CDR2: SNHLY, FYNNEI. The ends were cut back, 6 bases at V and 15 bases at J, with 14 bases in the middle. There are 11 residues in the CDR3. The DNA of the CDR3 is TGTGCCAGCAGCCCCAAGGGGGTAATGTTTTTT. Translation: CASSPKGVMFF.

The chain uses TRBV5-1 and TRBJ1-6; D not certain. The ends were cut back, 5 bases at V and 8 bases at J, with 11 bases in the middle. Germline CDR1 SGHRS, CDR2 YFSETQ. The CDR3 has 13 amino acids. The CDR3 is CASRDLGDSPLHF. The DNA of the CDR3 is TGCGCCAGCAGAGACCTCGGGGATTCACCCCTCCACTTT.

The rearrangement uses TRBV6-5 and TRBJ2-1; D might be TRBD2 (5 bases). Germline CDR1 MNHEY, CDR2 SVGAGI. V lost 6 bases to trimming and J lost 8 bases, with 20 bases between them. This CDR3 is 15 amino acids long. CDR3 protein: CASRQSGSQLDEQFF. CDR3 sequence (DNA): TGTGCCAGCAGGCAGTCGGGGAGCCAGTTGGATGAGCAGTTCTTC.

The CDR3 sequence: CASSPLAFQAGNTIYF. Here the CDR3 DNA reads TGTGCCAGCTCACCACTGGCTTTCCAGGCTGGAAACACCATATATTTT. J is TRBJ1-3 and V is TRBV18, with unresolved D. Trimming removed 1 base from V and 2 bases from J, with 12 bases in between. Looked up from germline, CDR1 is KGHSH and CDR2 is LQKENI. This CDR3 is built from 16 residues. Together with reference TRBV18 and TRBJ1-3, the CDR3 gives the full variable domain: NAGVMQNPRHLVRRRGQEARLRCSPMKGHSHVYWYRQLPEEGLKFMVYLQKENIIDESGMPKERFSAEFPKEGPSILRIQQVVRGDSAAYFCASSPLAFQAGNTIYFGEGSWLTVV.

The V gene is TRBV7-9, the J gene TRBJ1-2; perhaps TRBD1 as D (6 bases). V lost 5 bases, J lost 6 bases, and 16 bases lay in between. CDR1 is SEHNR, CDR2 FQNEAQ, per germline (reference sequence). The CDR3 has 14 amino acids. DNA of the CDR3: TGTGCCAGCAGCCTAGGACAGCCTCTAGATGGCTACACCTTC. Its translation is CASSLGQPLDGYTF.

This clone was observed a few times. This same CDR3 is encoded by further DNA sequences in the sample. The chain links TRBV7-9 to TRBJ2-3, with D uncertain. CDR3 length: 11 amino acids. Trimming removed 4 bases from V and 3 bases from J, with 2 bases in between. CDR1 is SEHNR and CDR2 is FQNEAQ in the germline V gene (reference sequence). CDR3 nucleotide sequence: TGTGCCAGCAGCTCGACAGATACGCAGTATTTT. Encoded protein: CASSSTDTQYF.

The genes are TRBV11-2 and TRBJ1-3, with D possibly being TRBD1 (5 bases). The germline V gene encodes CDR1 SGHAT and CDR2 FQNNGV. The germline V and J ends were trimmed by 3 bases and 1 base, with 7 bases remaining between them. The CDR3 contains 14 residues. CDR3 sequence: CASSFGGSGNTIYF. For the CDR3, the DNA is TGTGCCAGCAGCTTCGGGGGATCTGGAAACACCATATATTTT.

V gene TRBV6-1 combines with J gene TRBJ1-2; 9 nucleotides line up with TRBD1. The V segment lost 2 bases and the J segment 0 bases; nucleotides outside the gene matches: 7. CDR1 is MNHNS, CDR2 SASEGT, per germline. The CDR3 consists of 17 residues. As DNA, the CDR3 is TGTGCCAGCAGTGAACGTGGGACAGGGACCCCTAACTATGGCTACACCTTC. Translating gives CASSERGTGTPNYGYTF.

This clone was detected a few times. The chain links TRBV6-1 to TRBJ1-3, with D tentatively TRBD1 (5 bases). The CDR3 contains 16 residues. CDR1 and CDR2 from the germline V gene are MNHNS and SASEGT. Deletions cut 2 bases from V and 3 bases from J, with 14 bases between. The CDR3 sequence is CASSESPQGFGNTIYF. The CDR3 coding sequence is TGTGCCAGCAGTGAAAGTCCTCAGGGTTTTGGAAACACCATATATTTT.

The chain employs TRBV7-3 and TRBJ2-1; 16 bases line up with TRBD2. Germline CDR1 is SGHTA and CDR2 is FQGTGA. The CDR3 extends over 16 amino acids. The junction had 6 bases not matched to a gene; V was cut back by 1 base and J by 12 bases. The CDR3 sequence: CASSLMGTSGGATQFF. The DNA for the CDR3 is TGTGCCAGCAGCTTAATGGGGACTAGCGGGGGGGCAACGCAGTTCTTC.

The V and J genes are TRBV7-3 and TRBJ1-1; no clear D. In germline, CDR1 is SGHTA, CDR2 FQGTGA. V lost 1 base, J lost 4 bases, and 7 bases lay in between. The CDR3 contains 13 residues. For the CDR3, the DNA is TGTGCCAGCAGCTTAAGCGCGGGCACTGAAGCTTTCTTT. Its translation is CASSLSAGTEAFF.

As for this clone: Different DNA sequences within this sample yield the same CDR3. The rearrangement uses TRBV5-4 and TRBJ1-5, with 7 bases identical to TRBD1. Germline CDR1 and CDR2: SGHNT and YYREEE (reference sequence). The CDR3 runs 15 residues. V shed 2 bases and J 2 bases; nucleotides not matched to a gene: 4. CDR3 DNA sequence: TGTGCCAGCAGCTTAGGGGGCACCGGCAATCAGCCCCAGCATTTT. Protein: CASSLGGTGNQPQHF. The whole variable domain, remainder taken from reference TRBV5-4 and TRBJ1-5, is ETGVTQSPTHLIKTRGQQVTLRCSSQSGHNTVSWYQQALGQGPQFIFQYYREEENGRGNFPPRFSGLQFPNYSSELNVNALELDDSALYLCASSLGGTGNQPQHFGDGTRLSIL.

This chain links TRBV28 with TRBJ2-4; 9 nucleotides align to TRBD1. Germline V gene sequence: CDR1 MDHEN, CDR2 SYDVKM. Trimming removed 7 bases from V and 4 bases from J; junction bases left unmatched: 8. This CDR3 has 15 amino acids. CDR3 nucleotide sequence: TGTGCCAGCACAAAACCAGGGACAGGGAAAAACATTCAGTACTTC. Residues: CASTKPGTGKNIQYF.

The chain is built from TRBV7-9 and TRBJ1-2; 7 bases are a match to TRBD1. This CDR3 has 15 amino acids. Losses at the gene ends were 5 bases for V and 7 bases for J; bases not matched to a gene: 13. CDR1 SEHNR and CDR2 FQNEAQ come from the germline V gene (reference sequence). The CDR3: CASSAQTGYLLGYTF. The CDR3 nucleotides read TGTGCCAGCAGCGCACAGACAGGGTATCTTCTTGGCTACACCTTC. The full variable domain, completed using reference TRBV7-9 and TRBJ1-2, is DTGVSQNPRHKITKRGQNVTFRCDPISEHNRLYWYRQTLGQGPEFLTYFQNEAQLEKSRLLSDRFSAERPKGSFSTLEIQRTEQGDSAMYLCASSAQTGYLLGYTFGSGTRLTVV.

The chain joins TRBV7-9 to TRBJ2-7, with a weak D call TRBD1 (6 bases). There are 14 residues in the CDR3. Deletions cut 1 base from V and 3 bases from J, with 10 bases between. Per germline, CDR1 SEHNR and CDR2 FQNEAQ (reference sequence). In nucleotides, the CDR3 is TGTGCCAGCAGCTTAGGAGCAGGGGTCTACGAGCAGTACTTC. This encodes CASSLGAGVYEQYF. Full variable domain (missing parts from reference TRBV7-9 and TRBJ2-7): DTGVSQNPRHKITKRGQNVTFRCDPISEHNRLYWYRQTLGQGPEFLTYFQNEAQLEKSRLLSDRFSAERPKGSFSTLEIQRTEQGDSAMYLCASSLGAGVYEQYFGPGTRLTVT.

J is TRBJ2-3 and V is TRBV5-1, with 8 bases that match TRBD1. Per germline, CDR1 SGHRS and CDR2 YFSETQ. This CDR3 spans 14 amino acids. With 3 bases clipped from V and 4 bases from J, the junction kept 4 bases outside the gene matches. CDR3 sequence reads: CASSSDRVADTQYF. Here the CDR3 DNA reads TGCGCCAGCAGCTCGGACAGGGTGGCAGATACGCAGTATTTT.

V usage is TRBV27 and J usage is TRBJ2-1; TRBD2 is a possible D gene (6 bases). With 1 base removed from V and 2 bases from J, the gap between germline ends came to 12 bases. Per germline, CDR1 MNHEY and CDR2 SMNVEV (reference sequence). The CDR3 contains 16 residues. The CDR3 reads CASSLFGTPPYNEQFF. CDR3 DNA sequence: TGTGCCAGCAGTTTATTTGGGACTCCTCCCTACAATGAGCAGTTCTTC.

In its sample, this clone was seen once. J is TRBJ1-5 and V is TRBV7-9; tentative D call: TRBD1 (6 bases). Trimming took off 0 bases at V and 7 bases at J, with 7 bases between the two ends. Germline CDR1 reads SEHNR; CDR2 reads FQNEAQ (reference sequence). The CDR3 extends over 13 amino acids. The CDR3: CASSLAQGQPQHF. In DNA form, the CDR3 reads TGTGCCAGCAGCTTAGCCCAGGGGCAGCCCCAGCATTTT.

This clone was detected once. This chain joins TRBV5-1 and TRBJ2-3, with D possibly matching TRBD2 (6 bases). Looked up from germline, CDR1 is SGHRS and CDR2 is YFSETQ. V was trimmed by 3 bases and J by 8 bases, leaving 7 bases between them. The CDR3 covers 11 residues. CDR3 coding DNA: TGCGCCAGCAGCTGGGGGGTTACGCAGTATTTT. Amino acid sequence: CASSWGVTQYF.